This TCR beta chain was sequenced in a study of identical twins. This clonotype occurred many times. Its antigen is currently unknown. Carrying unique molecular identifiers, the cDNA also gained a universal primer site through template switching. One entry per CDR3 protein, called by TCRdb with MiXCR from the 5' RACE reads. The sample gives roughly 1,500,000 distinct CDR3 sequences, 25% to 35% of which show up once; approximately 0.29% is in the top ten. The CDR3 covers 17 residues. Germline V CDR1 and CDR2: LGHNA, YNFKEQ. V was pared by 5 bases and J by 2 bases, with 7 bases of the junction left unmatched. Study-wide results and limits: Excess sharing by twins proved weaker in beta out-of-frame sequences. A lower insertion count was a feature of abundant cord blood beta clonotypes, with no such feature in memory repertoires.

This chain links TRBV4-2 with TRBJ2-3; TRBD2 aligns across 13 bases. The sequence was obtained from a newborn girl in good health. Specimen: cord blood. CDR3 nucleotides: TGTGCCAGCAGCTCACTAGCGGGGGGGCGGAACACAGATACGCAGTATTTT. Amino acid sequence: CASSSLAGGRNTDTQYF.